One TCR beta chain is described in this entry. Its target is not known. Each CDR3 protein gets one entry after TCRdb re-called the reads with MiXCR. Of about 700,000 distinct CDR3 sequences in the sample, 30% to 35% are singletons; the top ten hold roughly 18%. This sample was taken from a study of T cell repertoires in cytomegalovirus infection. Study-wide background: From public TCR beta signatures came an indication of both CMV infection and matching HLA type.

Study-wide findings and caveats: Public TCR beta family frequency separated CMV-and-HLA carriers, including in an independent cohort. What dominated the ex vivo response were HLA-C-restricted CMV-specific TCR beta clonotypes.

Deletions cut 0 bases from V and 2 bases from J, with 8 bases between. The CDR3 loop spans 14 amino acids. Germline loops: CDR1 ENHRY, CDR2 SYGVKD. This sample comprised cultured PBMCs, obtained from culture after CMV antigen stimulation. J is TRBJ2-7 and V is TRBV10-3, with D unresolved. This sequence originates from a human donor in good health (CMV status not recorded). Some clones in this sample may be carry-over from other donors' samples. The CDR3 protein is CAISESPGPYEQYF. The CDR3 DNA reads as TGTGCCATCAGTGAGTCCCCTGGCCCCTACGAGCAGTACTTC.